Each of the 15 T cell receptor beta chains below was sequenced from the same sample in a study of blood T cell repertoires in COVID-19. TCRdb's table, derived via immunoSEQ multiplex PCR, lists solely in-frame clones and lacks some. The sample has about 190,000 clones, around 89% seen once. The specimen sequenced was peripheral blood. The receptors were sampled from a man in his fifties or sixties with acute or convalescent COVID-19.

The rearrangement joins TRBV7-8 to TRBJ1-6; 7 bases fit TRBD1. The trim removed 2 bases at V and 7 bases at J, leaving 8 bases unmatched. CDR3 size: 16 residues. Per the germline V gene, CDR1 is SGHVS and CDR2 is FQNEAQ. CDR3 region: CASSLPADRVNSPLHF. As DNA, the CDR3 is TGTGCCAGCAGCTTACCCGCTGACAGGGTGAATTCACCCCTCCACTTT.

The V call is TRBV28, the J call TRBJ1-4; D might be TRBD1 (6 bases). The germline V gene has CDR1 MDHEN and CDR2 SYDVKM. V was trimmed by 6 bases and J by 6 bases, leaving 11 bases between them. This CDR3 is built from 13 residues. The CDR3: CASSYGQYEKLFF. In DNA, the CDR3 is TGTGCCAGCAGCTATGGACAGTATGAAAAACTGTTTTTT.

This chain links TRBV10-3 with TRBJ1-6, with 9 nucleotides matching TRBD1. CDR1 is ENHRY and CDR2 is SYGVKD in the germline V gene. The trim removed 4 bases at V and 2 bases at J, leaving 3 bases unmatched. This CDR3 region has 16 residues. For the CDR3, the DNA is TGTGCCATCAGTGGGGGACAGGGCCCCTATAATTCACCCCTCCACTTT. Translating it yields CAISGGQGPYNSPLHF.

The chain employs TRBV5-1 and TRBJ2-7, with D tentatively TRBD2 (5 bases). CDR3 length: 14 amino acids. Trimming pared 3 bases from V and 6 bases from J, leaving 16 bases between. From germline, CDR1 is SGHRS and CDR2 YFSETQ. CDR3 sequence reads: CASSYDMGVGEQYF. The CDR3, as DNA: TGCGCCAGCAGCTACGACATGGGAGTAGGCGAGCAGTACTTC.

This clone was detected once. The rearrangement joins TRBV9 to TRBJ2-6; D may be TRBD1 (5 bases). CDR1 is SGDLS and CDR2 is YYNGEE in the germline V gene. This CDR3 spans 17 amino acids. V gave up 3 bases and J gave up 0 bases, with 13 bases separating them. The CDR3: CASSAQGKASGANVLTF. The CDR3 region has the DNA TGTGCCAGCAGCGCCCAGGGTAAGGCCTCTGGGGCCAACGTCCTGACTTTC.

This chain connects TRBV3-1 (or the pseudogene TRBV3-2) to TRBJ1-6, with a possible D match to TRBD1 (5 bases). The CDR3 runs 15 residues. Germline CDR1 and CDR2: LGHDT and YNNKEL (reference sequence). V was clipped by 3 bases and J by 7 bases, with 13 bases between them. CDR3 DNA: TGTGCCAGCAGCCAGAGGGACTATCAAAATTCACCCCTCCACTTT. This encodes CASSQRDYQNSPLHF.

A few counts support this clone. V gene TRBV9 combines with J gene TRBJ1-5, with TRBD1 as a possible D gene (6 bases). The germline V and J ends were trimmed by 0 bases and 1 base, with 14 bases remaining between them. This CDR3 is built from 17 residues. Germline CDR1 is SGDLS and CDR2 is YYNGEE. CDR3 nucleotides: TGTGCCAGCAGCGTAGGGACAGCTAAATGGAGCAATCAGCCCCAGCATTTT. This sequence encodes CASSVGTAKWSNQPQHF.

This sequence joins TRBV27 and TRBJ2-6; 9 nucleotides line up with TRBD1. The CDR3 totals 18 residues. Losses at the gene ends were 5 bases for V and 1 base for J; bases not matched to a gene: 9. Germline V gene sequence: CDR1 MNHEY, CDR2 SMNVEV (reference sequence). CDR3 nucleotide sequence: TGTGCCAGCAGTCTCAGGGGACAGGGAAGTTCTGGGGCCAACGTCCTGACTTTC. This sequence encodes CASSLRGQGSSGANVLTF.

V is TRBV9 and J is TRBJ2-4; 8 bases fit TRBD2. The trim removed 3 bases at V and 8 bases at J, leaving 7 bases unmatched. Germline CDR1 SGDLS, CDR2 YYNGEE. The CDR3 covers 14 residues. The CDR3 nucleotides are TGTGCCAGCAGCGCAGGACTAGCCGCGGACATTCAGTACTTC. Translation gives CASSAGLAADIQYF.

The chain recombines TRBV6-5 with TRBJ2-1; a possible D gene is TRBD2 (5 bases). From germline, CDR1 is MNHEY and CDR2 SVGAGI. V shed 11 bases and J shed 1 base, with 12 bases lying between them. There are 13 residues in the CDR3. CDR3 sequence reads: CACRLPSYNEQFF. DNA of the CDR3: TGTGCCTGCCGACTACCTTCCTACAATGAGCAGTTCTTC.

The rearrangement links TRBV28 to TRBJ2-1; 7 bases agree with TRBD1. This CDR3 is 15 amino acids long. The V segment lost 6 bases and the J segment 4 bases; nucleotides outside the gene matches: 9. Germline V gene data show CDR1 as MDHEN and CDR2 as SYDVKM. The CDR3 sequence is CASRPTGPMYNEQFF. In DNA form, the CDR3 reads TGTGCCAGCAGGCCGACAGGGCCAATGTACAATGAGCAGTTCTTC.

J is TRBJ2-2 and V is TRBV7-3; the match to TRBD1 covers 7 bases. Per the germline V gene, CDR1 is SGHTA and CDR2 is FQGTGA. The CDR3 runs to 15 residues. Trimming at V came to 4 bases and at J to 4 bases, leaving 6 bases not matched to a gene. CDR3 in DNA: TGTGCCAGCAGCTCTCCGGGACAGACCACCGGGGAGCTGTTTTTT. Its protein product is CASSSPGQTTGELFF.

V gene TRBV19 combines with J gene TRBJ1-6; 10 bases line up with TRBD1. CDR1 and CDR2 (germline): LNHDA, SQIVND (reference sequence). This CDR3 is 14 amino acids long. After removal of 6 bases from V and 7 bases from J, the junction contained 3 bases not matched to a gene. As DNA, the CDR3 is TGTGCCAGTAGCCGGGACAGGGGCAATTCACCCCTCCACTTT. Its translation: CASSRDRGNSPLHF.

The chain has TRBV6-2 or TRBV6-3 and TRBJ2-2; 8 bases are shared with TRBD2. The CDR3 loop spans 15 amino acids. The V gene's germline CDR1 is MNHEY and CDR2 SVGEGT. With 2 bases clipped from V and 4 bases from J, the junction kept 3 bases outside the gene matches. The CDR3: CASSYTTSGTGELFF. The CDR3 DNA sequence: TGTGCCAGCAGTTACACAACTAGCGGCACCGGGGAGCTGTTTTTT.

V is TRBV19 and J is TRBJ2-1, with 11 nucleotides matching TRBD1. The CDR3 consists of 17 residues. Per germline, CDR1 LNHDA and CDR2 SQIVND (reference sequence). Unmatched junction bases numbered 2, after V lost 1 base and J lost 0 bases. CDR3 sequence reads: CASSIGTGGLSYNEQFF. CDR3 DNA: TGTGCCAGTAGTATAGGGACAGGGGGCCTCTCCTACAATGAGCAGTTCTTC. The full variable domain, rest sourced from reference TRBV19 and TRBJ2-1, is DGGITQSPKYLFRKEGQNVTLSCEQNLNHDAMYWYRQDPGQGLRLIYYSQIVNDFQKGDIAEGYSVSREKKESFPLTVTSAQKNPTAFYLCASSIGTGGLSYNEQFFGPGTRLTVL.